The 5 T cell receptor beta chains below were found in one sample sequenced in a study of cytomegalovirus exposure and HLA in healthy donors (dated by TCRdb to 2017 to 2019). The receptor library was made with the immunoSEQ multiplex PCR assay. For the multiplex PCR, a mixture combining 60 forward primers for TCR Vbeta segments and 13 reverse primers for TCR Jbeta segments was used. TCRdb limited this immuneACCESS table to in-frame rearrangements with V and J called. A share of clones is missing; checked studies link under half to unresolved V genes, and the rest is unexplained. In all, the sample holds roughly 160,000 clones, and approximately 78% of those were seen once. 8% to 10% of the sample is in the top ten clones. Material for sequencing was PBMCs. The origin of the receptors is a male donor in good health and CMV-seropositive.

This clone was seen just once. The chain joins TRBV5-4 to TRBJ2-5; 7 positions match TRBD1. Per germline, CDR1 SGHNT and CDR2 YYREEE (reference sequence). CDR3 length: 14 residues. Losses at the gene ends were 4 bases for V and 1 base for J; bases not matched to a gene: 4. The CDR3 is CASSLGQSQETQYF. The CDR3 DNA is TGTGCCAGCAGCCTGGGACAGTCCCAAGAGACCCAGTACTTC.

The genes are TRBV19 and TRBJ1-2; 8 positions match TRBD1. The germline gives CDR1 LNHDA, CDR2 SQIVND (reference sequence). With V trimmed by 7 bases and J by 2 bases, 9 bases remained unmatched. This CDR3 has 15 residues. CDR3: CASTQPTGENYGYTF. The CDR3 DNA reads as TGTGCCAGTACCCAACCGACAGGGGAAAACTATGGCTACACCTTC.

The V and J genes are TRBV5-4 and TRBJ2-3, with a possible D match to TRBD2 (5 bases). CDR1 SGHNT and CDR2 YYREEE come from the germline V gene (reference sequence). Trimming removed 4 bases at V and 0 bases at J, with 15 bases between. The CDR3 length is 16 residues. The CDR3 loop is CASSPQFGVSTDTQYF. CDR3 DNA sequence: TGTGCCAGCAGCCCCCAATTCGGGGTCAGCACAGATACGCAGTATTTT. Looking up the rest from reference TRBV5-4 and TRBJ2-3 gives the full variable domain: ETGVTQSPTHLIKTRGQQVTLRCSSQSGHNTVSWYQQALGQGPQFIFQYYREEENGRGNFPPRFSGLQFPNYSSELNVNALELDDSALYLCASSPQFGVSTDTQYFGPGTRLTVL.

This rearrangement joins TRBV10-3 to TRBJ2-7; 10 nucleotides match TRBD2. CDR3 length: 17 amino acids. The V and J ends lost 0 bases and 1 base, in that order; junction bases with no gene match: 6. Per the germline V gene, CDR1 is ENHRY and CDR2 is SYGVKD. For the CDR3, the DNA is TGTGCCATCAGTGAGTCGGCTAGCGGGAGTAATTCCTACGAGCAGTACTTC. Its protein product is CAISESASGSNSYEQYF.

Regarding this clone: The junction does not match germline at one end; this may be a read error. This chain uses TRBV7-9 with TRBJ2-2; TRBD1 or TRBD2 may be the D gene (6 bases each). The CDR3 spans 15 residues. Germline V gives CDR1 SEHNR, CDR2 FQNEAQ (reference sequence). The CDR3 DNA reads as TGTGCCAGCAGATTAGGGGGGCCCAACACCGGGGAGCTGTTTTTT. This sequence encodes CASRLGGPNTGELFF. Using reference TRBV7-9 and TRBJ2-2 for the parts outside the CDR3, the full variable domain is DTGVSQNPRHKITKRGQNVTFRCDPISEHNRLYWYRQTLGQGPEFLTYFQNEAQLEKSRLLSDRFSAERPKGSFSTLEIQRTEQGDSAMYLCASRLGGPNTGELFFGEGSRLTVL.